This T cell receptor beta chain was recovered during a study of blood T cell repertoires in COVID-19. Study-wide background: There were acute and convalescent COVID-19 samples, and they came from the United States, Italy and Spain. In each case, the material was cDNA or gDNA derived from T cells, B-cell-depleted T cells, or PBMCs.

In the original workflow: The authors estimated nucleated cell counts from reference gene primer amplification. TCRdb's table, derived via immunoSEQ multiplex PCR, lists solely in-frame clones and lacks some. The D gene and trimming were derived from the DNA, and the V and J assignments and clone size from that table. The table shows around 170,000 clones, with 80% to 90% occurring only once. CDR1 is PRHDT and CDR2 is FYEKMQ in the germline V gene (reference sequence). With 8 bases clipped from V and 4 bases from J, the junction kept 11 bases outside the gene matches. The CDR3 length is 15 residues. The sequence came from a woman aged 70-85 years with acute or convalescent COVID-19. Sequencing was done on a sample of peripheral blood. The chain carries TRBV13 and TRBJ1-2; the match to TRBD1 covers 9 bases. In DNA form, the CDR3 reads TGTGCCAGCCCTACAGGGGGCGCGGCGGGCTATGGCTACACCTTC. This codes for CASPTGGAAGYGYTF.